This is a list of T cell receptor beta chains from one sample in a study of siplizumab effects on memory and regulatory T cells. Repertoires were generated with immunoSEQ multiplex PCR, while TCRdb's copy carries only in-frame clones and drops some. In the table there are over 95,000 clones, approximately 92% of which are singletons. The sample was non-Treg CD4+ T cells sorted from blood. These TCRs come from a human donor in good health. The CDR3 runs from the conserved cysteine through the conserved F or W. The D gene is left open where the match is weak. Clone size, where shown, is once, few, many, or a class for clones that have expanded.

size	V	J	D	length	CDR3	DNA
.	TRBV5-1	TRBJ2-7	.	14	CASSLGRGSYEQYF	TGCGCCAGCAGCTTGGGCAGGGGATCGTACGAGCAGTACTTC
.	TRBV28	TRBJ2-7	.	14	CATRGGDKTYEQYF	TGTGCCACCCGGGGTGGGGACAAAACTTACGAGCAGTACTTC
.	TRBV9	TRBJ2-2	.	13	CASSLQATGELFF	TGTGCCAGCAGTCTGCAAGCGACTGGGGAGCTGTTTTTT
.	TRBV7-2	TRBJ2-7	.	13	CASSPGPSYEQYF	TGTGCCAGCAGTCCAGGACCAAGCTACGAGCAGTACTTC
.	TRBV6-1	TRBJ2-5	.	16	CASSERLGPSRETQYF	TGTGCCAGCAGTGAAAGGCTGGGACCTAGCCGCGAGACCCAGTACTTC
.	TRBV7-6	TRBJ1-3	.	15	CASSPGSSSGNTIYF	TGTGCCAGCAGCCCAGGGTCCAGCTCTGGAAACACCATATATTTT
.	TRBV28	TRBJ2-7	.	12	CASSKTSYEQYF	TGTGCCAGCAGTAAGACTTCCTACGAGCAGTACTTC
.	TRBV5-1	TRBJ2-5	TRBD1	16	CASSLPAGTAQETQYF	TGCGCCAGCAGCCTCCCGGCCGGGACAGCACAAGAGACCCAGTACTTC
few	TRBV30	TRBJ1-2	.	13	CAWKYEQDRGYTF	TGTGCCTGGAAGTATGAACAGGATCGTGGCTACACCTTC
.	TRBV7-3	TRBJ2-1	.	13	CASSLEPENEQFF	TGTGCCAGCAGCTTAGAGCCAGAGAATGAGCAGTTCTTC
.	TRBV7-2	TRBJ2-7	TRBD1	14	CASGRTGGSYEQYF	TGTGCCAGCGGTCGAACAGGGGGCTCCTACGAGCAGTACTTC
once	TRBV4-3	TRBJ2-7	TRBD1	16	CASSQDTDRGSGEQYF	TGCGCCAGCAGCCAAGATACGGACAGGGGGTCTGGCGAGCAGTACTTC
.	TRBV7-9	TRBJ1-1	.	11	CASSSITEAFF	TGTGCCAGCAGCTCTATCACTGAAGCTTTCTTT
.	TRBV25-1	TRBJ2-2	TRBD1	17	CASSAYRGPHGTGELFF	TGTGCCAGCAGTGCATACAGGGGCCCCCACGGCACCGGGGAGCTGTTTTTT
.	TRBV5-1	TRBJ2-3	TRBD2	16	CASSLAAGGSTDTQYF	TGCGCCAGCAGCTTGGCGGCGGGGGGAAGCACAGATACGCAGTATTTT
.	TRBV28	TRBJ2-7	.	14	CASSLLGKAYEQYF	TGTGCCAGCAGTTTATTAGGGAAAGCCTACGAGCAGTACTTC
.	TRBV7-8	TRBJ2-3	TRBD1	13	CASSWDRTDTQYF	TGTGCCAGCAGTTGGGACAGGACAGATACGCAGTATTTT
.	TRBV5-4	TRBJ1-4	.	14	CASSSEGRVEKLFF	TGTGCCAGCAGCTCCGAGGGGCGCGTTGAAAAACTGTTTTTT
.	TRBV7-3	TRBJ1-1	.	13	CASSLRGVTEAFF	TGTGCCAGCAGCTTAAGGGGTGTCACTGAAGCTTTCTTT
.	TRBV9	TRBJ2-7	TRBD2	18	CASSVGPSGGAQVYEQYF	TGTGCCAGCAGCGTAGGCCCGAGCGGGGGGGCCCAAGTCTACGAGCAGTACTTC
.	TRBV30	TRBJ1-5	.	15	CAWSSGGNGNQPQHF	TGTGCCTGGAGTTCGGGGGGAAATGGCAATCAGCCCCAGCATTTT
.	TRBV7-2	TRBJ2-7	TRBD2	15	CASSLGTSGGNEQYF	TGTGCCAGCAGCTTAGGGACTAGCGGGGGAAACGAGCAGTACTTC
.	TRBV10-3	TRBJ2-7	TRBD2	18	CAISDGTSGGESSYEQYF	TGTGCCATCAGTGACGGGACTAGCGGGGGGGAGAGCTCCTACGAGCAGTACTTC
once	TRBV5-1	TRBJ2-3	TRBD1	15	CASSRQGAGTDTQYF	TGCGCCAGCAGCCGACAGGGGGCGGGCACAGATACGCAGTATTTT
.	TRBV5-1	TRBJ2-5	.	17	CASSLGPLVEYQETQYF	TGCGCCAGCAGCCTGGGCCCCCTGGTAGAGTACCAAGAGACCCAGTACTTC
.	TRBV9	TRBJ2-5	TRBD2	16	CASSVGLAGTQETQYF	TGTGCCAGCAGCGTAGGACTAGCGGGTACCCAAGAGACCCAGTACTTC
once	TRBV6-5	TRBJ1-6	.	13	CASSPYTPSPLHF	TGTGCCAGCAGCCCATATACGCCTTCACCCCTCCACTTT
.	TRBV11-2	TRBJ1-1	.	14	CASSFLEVNTEAFF	TGTGCCAGCAGCTTCCTTGAGGTAAACACTGAAGCTTTCTTT
.	TRBV28	TRBJ1-2	TRBD1	15	CASSSQGPASGGYTF	TGTGCCAGCAGCTCACAGGGGCCAGCATCTGGGGGCTACACCTTC
.	TRBV12-5	TRBJ2-7	.	14	CASRTSGRTYEQYF	TGTGCTAGTAGGACAAGCGGGCGGACCTACGAGCAGTACTTC
.	TRBV7-8	TRBJ2-1	.	14	CASSPRTREEGQFF	TGTGCCAGCAGCCCTCGCACAAGGGAGGAAGGGCAGTTCTTC
.	TRBV7-6	TRBJ2-5	TRBD1	15	CASSLDEQGGETQYF	TGTGCCAGCAGCTTAGATGAACAGGGGGGAGAGACCCAGTACTTC
.	TRBV7-2	TRBJ1-1	TRBD1	15	CASSLLWTGDTEAFF	TGTGCCAGCAGCCTCCTCTGGACAGGGGACACTGAAGCTTTCTTT
.	TRBV6-4	TRBJ1-2	TRBD1	15	CASSDPDRGERGYTF	TGTGCCAGCAGTGATCCTGACAGGGGCGAACGTGGCTACACCTTC
.	TRBV4-1	TRBJ2-1	.	16	CASSPTGARSYNEQFF	TGCGCCAGCAGCCCAACCGGTGCCCGTTCCTACAATGAGCAGTTCTTC
.	TRBV6-5	TRBJ1-2	.	11	CASYRRGGYTF	TGTGCCAGTTACAGGAGGGGCGGCTACACCTTC
.	TRBV18	TRBJ2-3	.	15	CASSPRAESTDTQYF	TGTGCCAGCTCACCAAGGGCAGAGAGCACAGATACGCAGTATTTT
.	TRBV5-1	TRBJ1-1	.	16	CASSLGTGTMNTEAFF	TGCGCCAGCAGCTTGGGGACGGGGACAATGAACACTGAAGCTTTCTTT
.	TRBV7-9	TRBJ1-1	TRBD1	13	CASPGQLNTEAFF	TGTGCCAGCCCGGGACAGCTGAACACTGAAGCTTTCTTT
.	TRBV14	TRBJ1-2	.	13	CASSPTENYGYTF	TGTGCCAGCAGCCCGACGGAAAACTATGGCTACACCTTC
.	TRBV13	TRBJ2-4	.	12	CASSPRGNIQYF	TGTGCCAGCAGCCCGCGGGGAAACATTCAGTACTTC
.	TRBV29-1	TRBJ1-2	.	13	CSVLMGVGYGYTF	TGCAGCGTTCTAATGGGGGTCGGCTATGGCTACACCTTC
.	TRBV10-3	TRBJ2-5	.	15	CAISSNGVLGETQYF	TGTGCCATCAGTTCTAATGGAGTACTTGGCGAGACCCAGTACTTC
few	TRBV7-2	TRBJ2-7	.	15	CASSLALGLDYEQYF	TGTGCCAGCAGCTTAGCGTTGGGGTTGGACTACGAGCAGTACTTC
.	TRBV7-9	TRBJ1-6	.	15	CASSPGDSYNSPLHF	TGTGCCAGCAGCCCCGGAGACTCCTATAATTCACCCCTCCACTTT
once	TRBV6-1	TRBJ1-4	.	16	CASSEVGGATNEKLFF	TGTGCCAGCAGTGAAGTTGGGGGAGCAACTAATGAAAAACTGTTTTTT
.	TRBV28	TRBJ1-5	.	14	CASSLAGSNQPQHF	TGTGCCAGCAGTTTAGCAGGGTCGAATCAGCCCCAGCATTTT
.	TRBV27	TRBJ1-1	.	14	CASRVLGENTEAFF	TGTGCCAGCAGGGTATTGGGAGAGAACACTGAAGCTTTCTTT
once	TRBV5-4	TRBJ2-3	.	14	CASSLGTYTDTQYF	TGTGCCAGCAGCTTGGGCACTTACACAGATACGCAGTATTTT
.	TRBV28	TRBJ1-2	.	15	CASNQGDTPNYGYTF	TGTGCCAGCAACCAAGGGGACACACCTAACTATGGCTACACCTTC
.	TRBV7-9	TRBJ2-1	.	16	CASSSRTDLYYNEQFF	TGTGCCAGCAGCTCGCGGACAGACCTTTACTACAATGAGCAGTTCTTC
.	TRBV10-3	TRBJ2-1	.	13	CAILGTPYNEQFF	TGTGCCATCCTTGGGACTCCATACAATGAGCAGTTCTTC
.	TRBV7-9	TRBJ1-3	.	13	CASSSSQGNTIYF	TGTGCCAGCAGCTCATCACAGGGAAACACCATATATTTT